This TCR beta chain appears in the sequencing data of a study of T cell repertoires in cytomegalovirus infection (dated by TCRdb to between 2019 and 2020). General notes on the study: Peptide stimulations targeted recently identified HLA-C-restricted CMV epitopes, whose presentation resists viral immunomodulation, together with well-studied HLA-B-restricted epitopes. The HLA type of each donor mattered for the analysis, because public TCR beta signatures pointed to carriage of CMV infection along with the matching HLA type. Overall study outcomes, separate from this receptor: The ex vivo response was dominated by HLA-C-restricted CMV-specific TCR beta clonotypes, which also provided the single most frequent clonotype in two of eight donors. In both this cohort and an independent approximately 400-donor cohort, the cumulative frequency of public TCR beta family members distinguished carriers of CMV infection plus the relevant HLA type.

As to this clonotype: This receptor's antigen is unknown. The sample holds no much larger clone one base away, and base qualities are not on file.

The sample's treatment or condition label is to be understood as: in vitro stimulation with specific CMV peptide epitopes to enrich CMV-specific T cells. The sequencing machine was an Illumina HiSeq 1500. The public sequencing data were trimmed at Q25 with fastp and processed into clonotypes with MiXCR by TCRdb, which kept only in-frame beta chains. All rows with the same CDR3 protein become a single entry with the most common DNA and genes. The table for this sample lists roughly 920,000 distinct CDR3 sequences; less than 35% of them were counted only once. The ten largest make up more than 13% of the sample. This material consisted of cultured CD8+ T cells from PBMCs, taken from culture after CMV antigen stimulation. This receptor was identified in a human donor in good health (CMV status not recorded). Some clones in this sample may be carry-over from other donors' samples.

The nucleotide sequence is TGCAGCGTCCCAGGGTTCTCCTACGAGCAGTACTTC. The translation is CSVPGFSYEQYF. The sequence links TRBV29-1 to TRBJ2-7; the D region possibly corresponds to TRBD1 (5 bases align). From cysteine to phenylalanine, the CDR3 is 12 amino acids long. The read is trimmed to its CDR3 DNA, 36 bases read in frame from base 1. V loses 6 bases of germline sequence and J loses 0 bases, and the interval between the two ends is 9 bases. CDR1 and CDR2 are drawn from the germline V gene: SQVTM, ANQGSEA.